A selection of T cell receptor beta chains follows, all from one sample in a study of T cell changes during pregnancy in multiple sclerosis. Method: immunoSEQ multiplex PCR; TCRdb's copy keeps in-frame clones and lacks some. This sample yields about 24,000 clones, of which more than 80% are seen a single time; 8% belongs to the top ten. The sequencing used CD8+ T cells from peripheral blood mononuclear cells, collected in the first trimester of pregnancy. The source of these receptors is a female donor in good health, enrolled as a control in a pregnancy study. Both conserved end residues are part of each CDR3. Each record gives: V gene, D gene, CDR3 protein. D genes are given only for firm matches.

V gene: TRBV9
D gene: NA
CDR3 protein: CASSLPTEYGYTF

V gene: TRBV11-2
D gene: NA
CDR3 protein: CASSFRTGNSGANVLTF

V gene: TRBV15
D gene: NA
CDR3 protein: CATSSLPVDYGYTF

V gene: TRBV4-3
D gene: NA
CDR3 protein: CASSLGRAGNTIYF

V gene: TRBV6-5
D gene: NA
CDR3 protein: CASTAGLEAFF

V gene: TRBV6-1
D gene: NA
CDR3 protein: CASLGGYEQYF

V gene: TRBV18
D gene: TRBD2
CDR3 protein: CASSPSGGAGETQYF

V gene: TRBV19
D gene: NA
CDR3 protein: CASRLTGTLSNQPQHF

V gene: TRBV7-8
D gene: TRBD1
CDR3 protein: CASSMRQGQGEKLFF

V gene: TRBV14
D gene: TRBD1
CDR3 protein: CASSGGPNEKLFF

V gene: TRBV6-1
D gene: NA
CDR3 protein: CASSYNTANTEAFF

V gene: TRBV2
D gene: NA
CDR3 protein: CASSGAPYEQYF

V gene: TRBV19
D gene: TRBD1
CDR3 protein: CASSPLRKGANQPQHF